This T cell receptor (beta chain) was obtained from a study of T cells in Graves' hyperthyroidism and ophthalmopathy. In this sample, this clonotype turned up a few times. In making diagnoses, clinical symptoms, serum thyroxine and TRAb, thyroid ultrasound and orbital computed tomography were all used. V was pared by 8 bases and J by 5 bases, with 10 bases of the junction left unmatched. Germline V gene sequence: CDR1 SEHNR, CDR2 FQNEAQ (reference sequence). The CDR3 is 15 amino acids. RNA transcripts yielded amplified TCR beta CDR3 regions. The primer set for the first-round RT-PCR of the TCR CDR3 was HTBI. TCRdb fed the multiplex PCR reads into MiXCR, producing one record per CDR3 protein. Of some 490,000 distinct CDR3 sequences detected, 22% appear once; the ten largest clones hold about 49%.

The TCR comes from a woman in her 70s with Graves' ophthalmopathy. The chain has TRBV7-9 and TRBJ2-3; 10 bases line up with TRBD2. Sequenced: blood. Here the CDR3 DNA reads TGTGCCAGCCAAGACAGCGGGAGGGCCGTAGATACGCAGTATTTT. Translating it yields CASQDSGRAVDTQYF.